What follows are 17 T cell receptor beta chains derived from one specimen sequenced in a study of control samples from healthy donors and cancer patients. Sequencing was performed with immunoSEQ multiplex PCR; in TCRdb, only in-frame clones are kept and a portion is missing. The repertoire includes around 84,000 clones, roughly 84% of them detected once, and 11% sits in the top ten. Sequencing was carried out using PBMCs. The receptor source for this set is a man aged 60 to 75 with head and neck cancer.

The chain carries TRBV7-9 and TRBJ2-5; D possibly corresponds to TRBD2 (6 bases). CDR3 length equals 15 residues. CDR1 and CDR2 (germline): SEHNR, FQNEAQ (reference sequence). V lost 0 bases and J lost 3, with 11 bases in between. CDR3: CASSLASAGKETQYF. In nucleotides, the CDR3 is TGTGCCAGCAGCTTAGCATCGGCGGGAAAAGAGACCCAGTACTTC.

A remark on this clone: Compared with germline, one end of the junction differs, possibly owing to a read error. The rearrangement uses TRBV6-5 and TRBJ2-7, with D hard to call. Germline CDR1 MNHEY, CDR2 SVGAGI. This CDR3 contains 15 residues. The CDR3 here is CASGIFETSPGPVGF. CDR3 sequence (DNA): TGTGCCAGCGGGATTTTTGAAACATCCCCAGGCCCGGTGGGCTTC.

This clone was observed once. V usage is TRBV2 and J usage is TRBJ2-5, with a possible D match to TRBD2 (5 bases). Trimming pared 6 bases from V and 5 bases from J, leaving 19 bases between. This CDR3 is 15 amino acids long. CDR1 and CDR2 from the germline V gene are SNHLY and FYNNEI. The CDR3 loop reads CASSSRPGSGETQYF. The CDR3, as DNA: TGTGCCAGCAGCTCCAGGCCGGGGTCCGGGGAGACCCAGTACTTC. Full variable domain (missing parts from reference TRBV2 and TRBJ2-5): EPEVTQTPSHQVTQMGQEVILRCVPISNHLYFYWYRQILGQKVEFLVSFYNNEISEKSEIFDDQFSVERPDGSNFTLKIRSTKLEDSAMYFCASSSRPGSGETQYFGPGTRLLVL.

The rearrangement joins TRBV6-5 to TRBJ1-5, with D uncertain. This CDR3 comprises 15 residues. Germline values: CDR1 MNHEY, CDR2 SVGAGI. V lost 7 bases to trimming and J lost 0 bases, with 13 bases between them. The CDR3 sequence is CASIRVQYSNQPQHF. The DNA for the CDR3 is TGTGCCAGCATTAGAGTACAGTATAGCAATCAGCCCCAGCATTTT.

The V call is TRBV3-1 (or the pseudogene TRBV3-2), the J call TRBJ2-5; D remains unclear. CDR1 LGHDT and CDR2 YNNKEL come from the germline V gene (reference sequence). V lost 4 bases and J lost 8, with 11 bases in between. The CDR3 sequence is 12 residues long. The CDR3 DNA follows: TGTGCCAGCAGCCCAAGCCCGAGAACCCAGTACTTC. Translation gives CASSPSPRTQYF.

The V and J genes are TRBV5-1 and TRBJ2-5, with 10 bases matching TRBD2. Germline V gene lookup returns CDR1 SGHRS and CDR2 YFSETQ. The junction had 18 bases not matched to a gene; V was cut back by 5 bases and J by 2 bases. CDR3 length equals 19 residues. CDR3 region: CASSRKNLAGERGQETQYF. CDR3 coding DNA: TGCGCCAGCAGTCGCAAGAACCTAGCGGGAGAGAGGGGGCAAGAGACCCAGTACTTC.

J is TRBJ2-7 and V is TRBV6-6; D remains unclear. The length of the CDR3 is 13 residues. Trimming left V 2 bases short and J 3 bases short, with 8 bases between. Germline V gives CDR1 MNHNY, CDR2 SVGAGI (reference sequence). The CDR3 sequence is CASSYDWRYEQYF. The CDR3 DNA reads TGTGCCAGCAGTTACGATTGGCGCTACGAGCAGTACTTC.

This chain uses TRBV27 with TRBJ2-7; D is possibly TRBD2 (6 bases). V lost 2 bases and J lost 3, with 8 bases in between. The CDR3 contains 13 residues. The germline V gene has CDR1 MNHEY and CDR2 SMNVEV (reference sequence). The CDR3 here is CASSLTGGYEQYF. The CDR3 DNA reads TGTGCCAGCAGTTTAACCGGGGGCTACGAGCAGTACTTC.

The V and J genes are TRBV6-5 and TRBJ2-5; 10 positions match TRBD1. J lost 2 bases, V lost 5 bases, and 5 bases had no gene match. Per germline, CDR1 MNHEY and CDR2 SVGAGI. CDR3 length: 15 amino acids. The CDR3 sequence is CASSLGTGVQETQYF. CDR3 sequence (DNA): TGTGCCAGCAGTCTTGGGACAGGGGTACAAGAGACCCAGTACTTC.

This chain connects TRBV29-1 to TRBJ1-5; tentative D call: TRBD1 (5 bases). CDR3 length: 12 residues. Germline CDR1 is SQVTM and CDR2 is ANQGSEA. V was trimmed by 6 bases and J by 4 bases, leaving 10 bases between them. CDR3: CSVKGPNQPQHF. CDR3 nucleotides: TGCAGCGTGAAGGGGCCAAATCAGCCCCAGCATTTT.

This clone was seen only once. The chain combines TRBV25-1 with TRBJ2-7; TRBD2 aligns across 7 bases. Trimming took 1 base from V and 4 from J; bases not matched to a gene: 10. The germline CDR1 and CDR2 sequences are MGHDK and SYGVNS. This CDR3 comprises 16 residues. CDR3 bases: TGTGCCAGCAGTGAATCCAGGGACTACTCCAAATACGAGCAGTACTTC. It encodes CASSESRDYSKYEQYF.

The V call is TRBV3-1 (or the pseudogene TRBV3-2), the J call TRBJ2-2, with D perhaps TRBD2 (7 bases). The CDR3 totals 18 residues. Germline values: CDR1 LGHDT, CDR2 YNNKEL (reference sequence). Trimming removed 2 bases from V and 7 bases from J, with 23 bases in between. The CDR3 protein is CASSQPQGGGGPGGELFF. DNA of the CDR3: TGTGCCAGCAGCCAACCCCAGGGAGGGGGAGGGCCCGGCGGGGAGCTGTTTTTT.

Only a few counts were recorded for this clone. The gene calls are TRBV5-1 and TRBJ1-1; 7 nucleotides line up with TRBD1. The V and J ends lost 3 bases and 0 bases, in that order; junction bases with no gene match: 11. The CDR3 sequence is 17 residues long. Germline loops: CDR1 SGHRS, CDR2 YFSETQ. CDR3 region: CASSSPRDRTLNTEAFF. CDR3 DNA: TGCGCCAGCAGCTCCCCGCGGGACAGAACTCTGAACACTGAAGCTTTCTTT. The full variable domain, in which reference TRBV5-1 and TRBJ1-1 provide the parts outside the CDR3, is KAGVTQTPRYLIKTRGQQVTLSCSPISGHRSVSWYQQTPGQGLQFLFEYFSETQRNKGNFPGRFSGRQFSNSRSEMNVSTLELGDSALYLCASSSPRDRTLNTEAFFGQGTRLTVV.

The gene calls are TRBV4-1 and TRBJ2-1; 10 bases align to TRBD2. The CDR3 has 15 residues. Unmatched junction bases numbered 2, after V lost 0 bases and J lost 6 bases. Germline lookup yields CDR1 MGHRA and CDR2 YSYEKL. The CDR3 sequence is CASSQDWTSGNEQFF. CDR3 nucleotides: TGCGCCAGCAGCCAAGATTGGACTAGCGGCAATGAGCAGTTCTTC.

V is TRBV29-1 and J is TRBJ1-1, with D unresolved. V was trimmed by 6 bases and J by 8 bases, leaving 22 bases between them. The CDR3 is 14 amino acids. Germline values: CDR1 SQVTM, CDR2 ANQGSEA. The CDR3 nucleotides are TGCAGCGTGAACCGGGAGCTACGGGGATACGAAGCTTTCTTT. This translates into CSVNRELRGYEAFF. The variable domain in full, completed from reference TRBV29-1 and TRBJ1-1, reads SAVISQKPSRDICQRGTSLTIQCQVDSQVTMMFWYRQQPGQSLTLIATANQGSEATYESGFVIDKFPISRPNLTFSTLTVSNMSPEDSSIYLCSVNRELRGYEAFFGQGTRLTVV.

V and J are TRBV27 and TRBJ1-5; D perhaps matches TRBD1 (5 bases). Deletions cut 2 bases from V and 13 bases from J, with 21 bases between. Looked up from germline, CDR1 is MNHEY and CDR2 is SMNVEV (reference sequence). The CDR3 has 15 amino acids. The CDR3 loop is CASSLTGRVAITQHF. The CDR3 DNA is TGTGCCAGCAGTTTAACCGGCAGGGTAGCAATCACGCAGCATTTT.

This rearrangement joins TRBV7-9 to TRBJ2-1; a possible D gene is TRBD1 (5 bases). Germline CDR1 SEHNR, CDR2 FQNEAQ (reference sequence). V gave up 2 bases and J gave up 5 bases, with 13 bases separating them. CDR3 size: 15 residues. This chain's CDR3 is CASSLRGLVDNEQFF. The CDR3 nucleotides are TGTGCCAGCAGCTTAAGGGGCCTGGTAGACAATGAGCAGTTCTTC.